Each of the 11 T cell receptor beta chains below was sequenced from the same sample in a study of regulatory and conventional T cells in RAG deficiency (dated by TCRdb to 2016 to 2017). Before genomic DNA was extracted, regulatory T cells were isolated from blood as CD4+CD25-high CD127-low cells. Library generation was performed with the immunoSEQ multiplex PCR assay. TCRdb retrieved this table from immuneACCESS and kept in-frame rearrangements only. Not all clones are present; in checked studies, unresolved V genes account for under half, and no reason is known for the remainder. This sample gives about 9,400 clones in total; approximately 88% of them show up just once. 1% to 1.5% of the sample is taken by the ten largest. These sequences were also reported in another study, on regulatory T cells. That second report states: In the multiplex PCR, 52 forward TRBV primers and 13 reverse TRBJ primers were used, and assay-based and computational corrections were applied for amplification bias.

Sample: Tregs sorted from blood. Receptors originate from a human donor in good health.

V is TRBV19 and J is TRBJ1-3; D is ambiguous. CDR1 and CDR2 (germline): LNHDA, SQIVND (reference sequence). The CDR3 spans 16 residues. With 0 bases removed from V and 2 bases from J, the gap between germline ends came to 11 bases. The CDR3 DNA reads as TGTGCCAGTAGTATAGATCGTCTCCAAACTGGAAACACCATATATTTT. Its translation is CASSIDRLQTGNTIYF.

The chain carries TRBV2 and TRBJ2-5; no clear D gene. CDR1 and CDR2 (germline): SNHLY, FYNNEI. This CDR3 region has 12 residues. Trimming left V 7 bases short and J 6 bases short, with 12 bases between. Written as DNA, the CDR3 is TGTGCCAGCAACCAGAGAGGAAAGACCCAGTACTTC. Translated: CASNQRGKTQYF. Full variable domain (remainder filled in from reference TRBV2 and TRBJ2-5): EPEVTQTPSHQVTQMGQEVILRCVPISNHLYFYWYRQILGQKVEFLVSFYNNEISEKSEIFDDQFSVERPDGSNFTLKIRSTKLEDSAMYFCASNQRGKTQYFGPGTRLLVL.

A single count supports this clone. The V call is TRBV5-4, the J call TRBJ2-1, with 9 bases fitting TRBD2. CDR1 is SGHNT, CDR2 YYREEE, per germline (reference sequence). Losses at the gene ends were 4 bases for V and 6 bases for J; bases not matched to a gene: 5. The CDR3 covers 14 residues. CDR3 nucleotide sequence: TGTGCCAGCAGCCCTAGCGGGGCCACCAATGAGCAGTTCTTC. Translation: CASSPSGATNEQFF.

The chain joins TRBV2 to TRBJ2-2, with a possible D match to TRBD1 (6 bases). This CDR3 region has 16 residues. Looked up from germline, CDR1 is SNHLY and CDR2 is FYNNEI. Trimming left V 5 bases short and J 1 base short, with 14 bases between. CDR3 amino acids: CASSLQGLKNTGELFF. CDR3 in DNA: TGTGCCAGCAGTTTACAGGGTCTTAAGAACACCGGGGAGCTGTTTTTT.

V gene TRBV30 combines with J gene TRBJ1-4; perhaps TRBD1 as D (5 bases). Deletions cut 2 bases from V and 5 bases from J, with 15 bases between. CDR3 length equals 15 residues. CDR1 and CDR2 from the germline V gene are GTSNPN and SVGIG (reference sequence). The CDR3 is CAWSPQGLKNEKLFF. Written as DNA, the CDR3 is TGTGCCTGGAGTCCCCAGGGACTGAAGAATGAAAAACTGTTTTTT.

The chain combines TRBV5-1 with TRBJ1-2, with 10 bases identical to TRBD1. The trim removed 4 bases at V and 6 bases at J, leaving 12 bases unmatched. Germline loops: CDR1 SGHRS, CDR2 YFSETQ. The CDR3 loop spans 16 amino acids. Written as DNA, the CDR3 is TGCGCCAGCAGCCCGTTGGGTGCGACAGGGGGCGATGGCTACACCTTC. This codes for CASSPLGATGGDGYTF.

The rearrangement joins TRBV6-1 to TRBJ1-5; the match to TRBD1 covers 8 bases. V gave up 5 bases and J gave up 5 bases; unmatched junction bases: 5. The CDR3 length is 14 residues. Germline CDR1 MNHNS, CDR2 SASEGT. The CDR3 nucleotides are TGTGCCAGCAGTTATCGACAGGGGCATCAGCCCCAGCATTTT. This codes for CASSYRQGHQPQHF.

This clone has just one count. V gene TRBV6-1 combines with J gene TRBJ2-1; 7 nucleotides agree with TRBD1. The CDR3 consists of 16 residues. CDR1 and CDR2 from the germline V gene are MNHNS and SASEGT. V lost 4 bases to trimming and J lost 3 bases; unmatched junction nucleotides: 9. The CDR3 reads CASSGRTGGHYNEQFF. CDR3 in DNA: TGTGCCAGCAGTGGTAGGACAGGAGGTCACTACAATGAGCAGTTCTTC.

The chain recombines TRBV5-4 with TRBJ1-2; D is ambiguous. Germline lookup yields CDR1 SGHNT and CDR2 YYREEE (reference sequence). The V gene lost 7 bases and the J gene lost 4 bases, with 17 bases spanning the gap. The CDR3 has 14 amino acids. The CDR3 DNA follows: TGTGCCAGCCTCCTACCAGGAAAGACCTATGGCTACACCTTC. As protein: CASLLPGKTYGYTF.

The rearrangement uses TRBV7-9 and TRBJ1-5; TRBD1 might be the D (6 bases). Germline V gives CDR1 SEHNR, CDR2 FQNEAQ (reference sequence). V gave up 2 bases and J gave up 5 bases, with 10 bases separating them. CDR3 size: 14 residues. The chain's CDR3 is CASSLRGGDQPQHF. CDR3 nucleotide sequence: TGTGCCAGCAGCTTAAGAGGGGGTGATCAGCCCCAGCATTTT.

The chain employs TRBV7-3 and TRBJ2-1; TRBD2 agrees at 10 bases. Germline trimming cut 6 bases from V and 10 bases from J; bases unmatched to any gene: 12. The germline V gene has CDR1 SGHTA and CDR2 FQGTGA. This CDR3 region has 15 residues. The chain's CDR3 is CASSRAGTSDTEQFF. In nucleotides, the CDR3 is TGTGCCAGCAGTCGCGCGGGGACTAGCGACACCGAGCAGTTCTTC.